This paragraph covers one TCR beta chain sequence. This sample is drawn from a study of tumor T cells in aggressive B-cell lymphoma. V gave up 0 bases and J gave up 3 bases; unmatched junction bases: 0. The CDR3 has 15 residues. CDR1 is MNHEY and CDR2 is SVGAGI in the germline V gene. The data were produced by immunoSEQ multiplex PCR, yet TCRdb's version contains in-frame clones alone and is incomplete. In the table there are about 7,600 clones, about 81% of which are singletons. This TCR was recovered from an adult with diffuse large B cell lymphoma. V is TRBV6-5 and J is TRBJ2-1; 9 bases fit TRBD1. The sample consisted of tumor tissue. The CDR3 here is CASSYSDRGYNEQFF. The CDR3 bases are TGTGCCAGCAGTTACTCGGACAGGGGCTACAATGAGCAGTTCTTC.